The rows below give T cell receptor beta chains drawn from one sample of a study of cytomegalovirus exposure and HLA in healthy donors. Sequenced by immunoSEQ multiplex PCR; TCRdb stores in-frame clones only, minus some. Found here are 150,000 to 250,000 clones, 70% to 80% of them singletons; the top ten hold 4.4%. Material for sequencing was PBMCs. These receptors originate from a woman aged 25 to 39 in good health and CMV-seropositive. CDR3s leave out the opening cysteine and the closing phenylalanine or tryptophan. The D gene is left open where the match is weak. Clone size, where shown, is once, few, many, or a class for clones that have expanded.

J gene: TRBJ1-3; V gene: TRBV2; clone size: once; D gene: TRBD1; CDR3 protein: ASIMTGRGNTIY
J gene: TRBJ1-1; V gene: TRBV4-2; clone size: .; D gene: TRBD1; CDR3 protein: ASSKGQTNTEAF
J gene: TRBJ2-2; V gene: TRBV7-9; clone size: .; D gene: TRBD2; CDR3 protein: ASSSRGRAGELF
J gene: TRBJ2-7; V gene: TRBV7-2; clone size: .; D gene: TRBD1; CDR3 protein: ASSSVAGTGSYEQY
J gene: TRBJ2-6; V gene: TRBV7-8; clone size: few; D gene: .; CDR3 protein: ASSRYRDIGRTGANVLT
J gene: TRBJ1-2; V gene: TRBV29-1; clone size: .; D gene: .; CDR3 protein: SVVSQAGEGYT
J gene: TRBJ1-2; V gene: TRBV19; clone size: once; D gene: TRBD1; CDR3 protein: ASSPTGVYGYT
J gene: TRBJ1-2; V gene: TRBV19; clone size: few; D gene: TRBD1; CDR3 protein: ASRASGTGSSGYT
J gene: TRBJ2-1; V gene: TRBV6-5; clone size: .; D gene: TRBD2; CDR3 protein: ASSPSGGNEQF
J gene: TRBJ2-7; V gene: TRBV5-4; clone size: few; D gene: TRBD2; CDR3 protein: ASTLGLAGEVSYEQY
J gene: TRBJ2-6; V gene: TRBV2; clone size: .; D gene: .; CDR3 protein: ASSGGGAGANVLT
J gene: TRBJ2-7; V gene: TRBV5-1; clone size: once; D gene: TRBD1; CDR3 protein: ASSLDRAATYEQY
J gene: TRBJ2-3; V gene: TRBV6-1; clone size: .; D gene: .; CDR3 protein: ASSEGQDTQY
J gene: TRBJ2-7; V gene: TRBV5-1; clone size: .; D gene: .; CDR3 protein: ASSLNPGRSGPYEQY
J gene: TRBJ2-5; V gene: TRBV28; clone size: .; D gene: .; CDR3 protein: ATLGTRQETQY
J gene: TRBJ2-7; V gene: TRBV9; clone size: .; D gene: TRBD1; CDR3 protein: ASSPRRPGQGRDEQY
J gene: TRBJ2-7; V gene: TRBV5-1; clone size: few; D gene: TRBD1; CDR3 protein: ASSWTTLQGASSYEQY
J gene: TRBJ2-3; V gene: TRBV29-1; clone size: .; D gene: TRBD2; CDR3 protein: SVGLAGVEDTQY
J gene: TRBJ2-7; V gene: TRBV9; clone size: .; D gene: TRBD1; CDR3 protein: ASSVVPDRGLYEQY
J gene: TRBJ1-1; V gene: TRBV29-1; clone size: .; D gene: .; CDR3 protein: SVKPGSNTEAF
J gene: TRBJ2-1; V gene: TRBV10-3; clone size: .; D gene: .; CDR3 protein: AISGGDTDADEQF
J gene: TRBJ1-6; V gene: TRBV7-9; clone size: .; D gene: .; CDR3 protein: ASSLDAESPLH
J gene: TRBJ2-5; V gene: TRBV6-5; clone size: .; D gene: TRBD1; CDR3 protein: ASRRSGQGETQY
J gene: TRBJ1-6; V gene: TRBV7-9; clone size: .; D gene: .; CDR3 protein: ASSFGQSGINSPLH
J gene: TRBJ2-7; V gene: TRBV27; clone size: .; D gene: .; CDR3 protein: ASSLESPPYEQY